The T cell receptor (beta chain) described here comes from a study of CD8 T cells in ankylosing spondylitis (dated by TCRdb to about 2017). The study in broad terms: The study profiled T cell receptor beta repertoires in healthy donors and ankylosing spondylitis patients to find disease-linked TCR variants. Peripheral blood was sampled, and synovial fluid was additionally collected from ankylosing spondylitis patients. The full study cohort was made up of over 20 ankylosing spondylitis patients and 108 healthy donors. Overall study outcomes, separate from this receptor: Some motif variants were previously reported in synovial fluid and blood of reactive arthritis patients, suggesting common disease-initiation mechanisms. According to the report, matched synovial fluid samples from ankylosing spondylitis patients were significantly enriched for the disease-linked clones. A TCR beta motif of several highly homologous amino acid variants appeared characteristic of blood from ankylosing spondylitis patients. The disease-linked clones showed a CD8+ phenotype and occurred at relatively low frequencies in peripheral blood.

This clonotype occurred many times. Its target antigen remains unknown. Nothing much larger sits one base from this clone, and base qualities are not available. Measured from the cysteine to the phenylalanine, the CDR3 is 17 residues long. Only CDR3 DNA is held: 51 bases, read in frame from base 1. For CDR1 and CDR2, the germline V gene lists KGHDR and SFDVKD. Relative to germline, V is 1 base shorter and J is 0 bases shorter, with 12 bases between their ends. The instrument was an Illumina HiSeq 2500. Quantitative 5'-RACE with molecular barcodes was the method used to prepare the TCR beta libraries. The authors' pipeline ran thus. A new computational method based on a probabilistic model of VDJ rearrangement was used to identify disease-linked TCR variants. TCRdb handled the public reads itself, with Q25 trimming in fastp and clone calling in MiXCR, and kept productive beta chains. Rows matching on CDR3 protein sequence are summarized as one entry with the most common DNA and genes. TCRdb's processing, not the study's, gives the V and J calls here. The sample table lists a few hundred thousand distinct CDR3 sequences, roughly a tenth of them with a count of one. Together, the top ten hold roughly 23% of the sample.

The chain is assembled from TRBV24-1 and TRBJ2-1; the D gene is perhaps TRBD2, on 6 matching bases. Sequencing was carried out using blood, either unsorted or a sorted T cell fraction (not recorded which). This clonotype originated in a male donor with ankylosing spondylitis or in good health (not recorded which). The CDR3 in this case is CATSDFDDGSSYNEQFF. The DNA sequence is TGTGCCACCAGTGATTTCGACGACGGGAGCTCCTACAATGAGCAGTTCTTC.